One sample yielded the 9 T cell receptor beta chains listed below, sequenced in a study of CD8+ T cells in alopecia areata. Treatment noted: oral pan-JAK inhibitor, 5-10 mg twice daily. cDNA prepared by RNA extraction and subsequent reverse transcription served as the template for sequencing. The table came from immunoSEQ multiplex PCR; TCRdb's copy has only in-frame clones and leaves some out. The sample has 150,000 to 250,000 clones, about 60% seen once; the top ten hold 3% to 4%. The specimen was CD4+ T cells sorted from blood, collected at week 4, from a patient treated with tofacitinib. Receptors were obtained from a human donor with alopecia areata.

The CDR3, as DNA: TGTGCCTGGAGTGCATTTGGGTTGGAGCAGTACTTC. This codes for CAWSAFGLEQYF. The V gene is TRBV30, the J gene TRBJ2-7; no firm D call. Germline V gene data show CDR1 as GTSNPN and CDR2 as SVGIG (reference sequence). The CDR3 spans 12 residues. V was clipped by 1 base and J by 7 bases, with 11 bases between them.

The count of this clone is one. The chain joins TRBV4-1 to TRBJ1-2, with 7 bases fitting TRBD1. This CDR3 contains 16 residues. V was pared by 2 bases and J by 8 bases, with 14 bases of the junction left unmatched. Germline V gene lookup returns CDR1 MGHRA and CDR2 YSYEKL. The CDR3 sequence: CASSQIGGGRGQGYTF. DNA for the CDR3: TGCGCCAGCAGCCAAATAGGAGGGGGCCGCGGCCAGGGCTACACCTTC.

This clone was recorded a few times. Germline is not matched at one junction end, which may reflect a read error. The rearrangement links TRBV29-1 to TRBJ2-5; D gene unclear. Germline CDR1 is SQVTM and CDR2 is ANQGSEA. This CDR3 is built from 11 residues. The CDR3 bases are TGTACGGCGGACCCGGTAGAGACCCAGTACTTC. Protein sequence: CTADPVETQYF.

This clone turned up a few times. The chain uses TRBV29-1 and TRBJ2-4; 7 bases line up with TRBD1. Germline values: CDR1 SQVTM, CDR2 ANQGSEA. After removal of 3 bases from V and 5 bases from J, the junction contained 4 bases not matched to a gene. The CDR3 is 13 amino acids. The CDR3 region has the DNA TGCAGCGTTGATGTGACAGGGCAAAACATTCAGTACTTC. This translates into CSVDVTGQNIQYF.

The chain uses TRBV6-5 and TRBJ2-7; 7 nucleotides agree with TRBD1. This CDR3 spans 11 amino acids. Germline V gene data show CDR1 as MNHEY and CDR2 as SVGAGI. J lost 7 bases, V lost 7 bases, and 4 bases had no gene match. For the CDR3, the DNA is TGTGCCAGCAATAGGGGGCAAGAGCAGTACTTC. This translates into CASNRGQEQYF.

Written as DNA, the CDR3 is TGTGCCAGCAGTTACAGGAACACCGGGGAGCTGTTTTTT. This gives the protein CASSYRNTGELFF. The V call is TRBV27, the J call TRBJ2-2; D remains unclear. In germline, CDR1 is MNHEY, CDR2 SMNVEV (reference sequence). Trimming removed 4 bases at V and 1 base at J, with 4 bases between. There are 13 residues in the CDR3.

The CDR3, as DNA: TGCAGCGTTGAAGATACCGGGTGGACTGAAGCTTTCTTT. It codes for CSVEDTGWTEAFF. The chain employs TRBV29-1 and TRBJ1-1; no definite D call. Germline lookup yields CDR1 SQVTM and CDR2 ANQGSEA. The CDR3 consists of 13 residues. V was cut by 0 bases and J by 5 bases, with 10 bases left in between.

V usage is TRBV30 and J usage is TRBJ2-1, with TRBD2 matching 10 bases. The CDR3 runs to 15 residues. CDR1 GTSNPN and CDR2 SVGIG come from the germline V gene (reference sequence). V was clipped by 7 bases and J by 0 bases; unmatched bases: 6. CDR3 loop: CASHSGGLSYNEQFF. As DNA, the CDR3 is TGTGCCTCTCATAGCGGGGGGCTCTCCTACAATGAGCAGTTCTTC.

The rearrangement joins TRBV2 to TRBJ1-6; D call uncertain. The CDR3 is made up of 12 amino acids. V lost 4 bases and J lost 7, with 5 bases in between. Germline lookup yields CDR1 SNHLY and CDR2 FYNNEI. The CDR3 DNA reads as TGTGCCAGCAGTGCCCGGAATTCACCCCTCCACTTT. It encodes CASSARNSPLHF.